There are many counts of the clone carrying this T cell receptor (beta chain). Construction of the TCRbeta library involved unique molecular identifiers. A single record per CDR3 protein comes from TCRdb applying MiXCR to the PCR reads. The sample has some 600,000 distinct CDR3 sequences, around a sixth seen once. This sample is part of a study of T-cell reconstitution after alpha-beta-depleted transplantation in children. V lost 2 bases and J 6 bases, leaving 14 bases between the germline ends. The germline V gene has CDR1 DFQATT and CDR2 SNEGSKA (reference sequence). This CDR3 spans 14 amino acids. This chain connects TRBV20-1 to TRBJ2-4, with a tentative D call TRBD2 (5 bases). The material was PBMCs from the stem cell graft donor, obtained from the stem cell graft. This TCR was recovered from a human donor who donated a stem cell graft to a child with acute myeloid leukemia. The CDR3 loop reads CSARTRLLPNIQYF. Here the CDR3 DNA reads TGCAGTGCTAGAACTAGGCTTCTTCCAAACATTCAGTACTTC.